These 8 T cell receptor beta chains came from one sample sequenced in a study of blood T cells in healthy people across ages. PCR was performed a second time for roughly 7 to 12 cycles using a sample-barcoded 5' primer and a J-beta primer mix. TCRdb analysed the 5' RACE reads with MiXCR anew, one entry per CDR3 protein. Among about 1.5 million distinct CDR3 sequences listed, approximately 43% were seen once. Input material: blood. Receptors originate from a woman under 30 in good health.

The genes are TRBV10-2 and TRBJ1-4; a possible D gene is TRBD1 (6 bases). The CDR3 totals 13 residues. V dropped 6 bases and J dropped 7 bases, with 12 bases sitting between them. Per germline, CDR1 WSHSY and CDR2 SAAADI. The CDR3: CASSRDKGEKLFF. Here the CDR3 DNA reads TGCGCCAGCAGCCGGGACAAAGGTGAAAAACTGTTTTTT.

Only a few counts were recorded for this clonotype. The genes are TRBV11-2 and TRBJ2-7; unclear D gene. The germline V gene has CDR1 SGHAT and CDR2 FQNNGV. Trimming left V 0 bases short and J 0 bases short, with 12 bases between. The CDR3 covers 16 residues. The CDR3 region is CASSLDSGLGSYEQYF. CDR3 bases: TGTGCCAGCAGCTTAGATTCCGGTCTAGGCTCCTACGAGCAGTACTTC. The full variable domain, with the rest looked up from reference TRBV11-2 and TRBJ2-7, is EAGVAQSPRYKIIEKRQSVAFWCNPISGHATLYWYQQILGQGPKLLIQFQNNGVVDDSQLPKDRFSAERLKGVDSTLKIQPAKLEDSAVYLCASSLDSGLGSYEQYFGPGTRLTVT.

This clonotype was detected a few times. V is TRBV29-1 and J is TRBJ1-2; 7 positions agree with TRBD1. V lost 6 bases to trimming and J lost 4 bases; unmatched junction nucleotides: 8. This CDR3 region has 13 residues. CDR1 and CDR2 from the germline V gene are SQVTM and ANQGSEA. CDR3 nucleotide sequence: TGCAGCGTGCTATCCGGGACAGCCTATGGCTACACCTTC. Translated, it gives CSVLSGTAYGYTF.

The chain has TRBV4-2 and TRBJ2-3; 10 bases agree with TRBD2. CDR1 and CDR2 from the germline V gene are LGHNA and YNFKEQ. CDR3 length: 18 amino acids. V shed 0 bases and J 2 bases; nucleotides not matched to a gene: 8. The DNA for the CDR3 is TGTGCCAGCAGCCAAGATAACCGACTAGCGGGCTTCACAGATACGCAGTATTTT. This encodes CASSQDNRLAGFTDTQYF.

The rearrangement links TRBV20-1 to TRBJ2-1; 7 nucleotides line up with TRBD2. Losses at the gene ends were 5 bases for V and 0 bases for J; bases not matched to a gene: 10. This CDR3 is 16 amino acids long. Per germline, CDR1 DFQATT and CDR2 SNEGSKA (reference sequence). CDR3 coding DNA: TGCAGTGCTGGGAGTCTAGCGGCGAGCTCCTACAATGAGCAGTTCTTC. It encodes CSAGSLAASSYNEQFF.

This clonotype was picked up one time. The chain uses TRBV11-2 and TRBJ1-1; 7 bases are a match to TRBD1. Per germline, CDR1 SGHAT and CDR2 FQNNGV. There are 17 residues in the CDR3. The ends lost 0 bases at V and 3 bases at J; junction bases unmatched: 10. The CDR3 loop reads CASSLDRDRRRYTEAFF. For the CDR3, the DNA is TGTGCCAGCAGCTTAGACCGGGACAGACGCCGATACACTGAAGCTTTCTTT. Combining the CDR3 with reference TRBV11-2 and TRBJ1-1 gives the whole variable domain EAGVAQSPRYKIIEKRQSVAFWCNPISGHATLYWYQQILGQGPKLLIQFQNNGVVDDSQLPKDRFSAERLKGVDSTLKIQPAKLEDSAVYLCASSLDRDRRRYTEAFFGQGTRLTVV.

This clonotype was counted a few times. This rearrangement joins TRBV18 to TRBJ2-3; 8 bases match TRBD1. The CDR3 loop spans 15 amino acids. The germline gives CDR1 KGHSH, CDR2 LQKENI. The V and J ends lost 5 bases and 1 base, in that order; junction bases with no gene match: 5. This CDR3 reads CASSTEGQGTDTQYF. The CDR3 DNA reads TGTGCCAGCTCAACTGAGGGACAGGGCACAGATACGCAGTATTTT.

The chain has TRBV27 and TRBJ2-1; D is possibly TRBD2 (6 bases). V shed 2 bases and J shed 2 bases, with 10 bases lying between them. This CDR3 has 15 residues. Germline lookup yields CDR1 MNHEY and CDR2 SMNVEV (reference sequence). The CDR3 region has the DNA TGTGCCAGCAGTTTAATAGCGGACACCTACAATGAGCAGTTCTTC. Protein product: CASSLIADTYNEQFF.